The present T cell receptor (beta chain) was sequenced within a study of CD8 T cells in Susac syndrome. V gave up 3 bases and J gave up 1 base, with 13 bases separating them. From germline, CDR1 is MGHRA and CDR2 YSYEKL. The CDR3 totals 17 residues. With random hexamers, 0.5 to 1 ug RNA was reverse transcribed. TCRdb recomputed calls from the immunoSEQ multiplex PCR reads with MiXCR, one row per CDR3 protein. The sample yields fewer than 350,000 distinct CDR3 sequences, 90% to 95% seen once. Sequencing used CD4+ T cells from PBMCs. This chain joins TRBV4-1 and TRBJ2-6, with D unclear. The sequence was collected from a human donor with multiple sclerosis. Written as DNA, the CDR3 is TGCGCCAGCAGCCAGGATCAGAGTGCTTCTGGGGCCAACGTCCTGACTTTC. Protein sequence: CASSQDQSASGANVLTF.